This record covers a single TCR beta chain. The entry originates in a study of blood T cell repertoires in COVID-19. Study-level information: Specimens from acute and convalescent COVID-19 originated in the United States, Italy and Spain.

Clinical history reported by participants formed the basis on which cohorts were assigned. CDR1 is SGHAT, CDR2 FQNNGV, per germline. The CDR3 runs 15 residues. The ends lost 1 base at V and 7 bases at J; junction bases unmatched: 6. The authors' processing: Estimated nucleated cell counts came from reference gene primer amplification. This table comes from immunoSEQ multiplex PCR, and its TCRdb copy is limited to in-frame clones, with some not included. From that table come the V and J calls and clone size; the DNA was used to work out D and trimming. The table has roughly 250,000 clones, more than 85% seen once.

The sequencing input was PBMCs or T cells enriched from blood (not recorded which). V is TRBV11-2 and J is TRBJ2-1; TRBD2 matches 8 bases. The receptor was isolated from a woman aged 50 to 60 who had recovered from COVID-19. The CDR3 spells CASSLGAGAANEQFF. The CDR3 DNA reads TGTGCCAGCAGCTTAGGAGCGGGAGCCGCTAATGAGCAGTTCTTC. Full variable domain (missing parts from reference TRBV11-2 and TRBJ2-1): EAGVAQSPRYKIIEKRQSVAFWCNPISGHATLYWYQQILGQGPKLLIQFQNNGVVDDSQLPKDRFSAERLKGVDSTLKIQPAKLEDSAVYLCASSLGAGAANEQFFGPGTRLTVL.